This TCR beta chain derives from a study of T cells after yellow fever vaccination. In this sample, this clonotype turned up a few times. The antigen is not known. Using its own MiXCR run on the 5' RACE reads, TCRdb lists one record per CDR3 protein. This sample yields around 250,000 distinct CDR3 sequences, of which 6.9% are seen a single time; roughly 0.9% belongs to the top ten. Trimming pared 3 bases from V and 7 bases from J, leaving 13 bases between. This CDR3 spans 14 amino acids. Germline V gene sequence: CDR1 LNHDA, CDR2 SQIVND (reference sequence). Study-wide findings and caveats: There was a possibility that FACS-sorted repertoires contained abundant clonotypes contaminating from the bulk population.

The chain employs TRBV19 and TRBJ1-5, with D unresolved. The receptor was isolated from a young man who received the YFV17D yellow fever vaccine. Sequenced material: CD4+ T cells sorted from PBMCs, taken 15 days after the yellow fever booster vaccination. The CDR3 is CASSIYTRQQPQHF. The DNA for the CDR3 is TGTGCCAGTAGTATCTACACGAGGCAACAGCCCCAGCATTTT.